The clone carrying this T cell receptor (beta chain) was counted a single time. Its antigen is unknown. Every patient had mismatch repair deficiency by PCR or immunohistochemistry. Data came from immunoSEQ multiplex PCR; TCRdb stores just in-frame clones and leaves some out. The sample includes just under 80,000 clones, approximately 81% of them seen just once. The data are from a study of PD-1 blockade in mismatch repair-deficient tumors. Study at large: Patients had 12 to 13 mismatch repair-deficient cancer types and were previously treated and progressing. General study results and limits: After pembrolizumab, tumor-resident clones rose rapidly, then generally contracted before radiologic responses.

The germline V gene has CDR1 MNHEY and CDR2 SVGAGI. With 5 bases removed from V and 2 bases from J, the gap between germline ends came to 14 bases. The CDR3 spans 15 residues. The sequence derives from an adult with mismatch repair-deficient cancer. Material: peripheral blood, obtained 44 weeks after starting pembrolizumab. The chain carries TRBV6-5 and TRBJ2-3; possibly TRBD1 for D (6 bases). The CDR3 DNA reads TGTGCCAGCAGTATAAGACAGGACCACACAGATACGCAGTATTTT. Translating gives CASSIRQDHTDTQYF.